The 24 T cell receptor beta chains below were found in one sample sequenced in a study of T cell responses to AZD1222 COVID-19 vaccine. The data were produced by immunoSEQ multiplex PCR, yet TCRdb's version contains in-frame clones alone and is incomplete. The table has about 120,000 clones, approximately 90% seen once. The sample was peripheral blood, taken on day 0 of AZD1222 vaccination. The receptors come from an adult in good health.

The chain recombines TRBV27 with TRBJ2-1; D may be TRBD1 (7 bases). The CDR3 is 14 amino acids. V lost 2 bases and J lost 5, with 10 bases in between. Germline CDR1 MNHEY, CDR2 SMNVEV (reference sequence). The CDR3 here is CASSLAGQNNEQFF. Here the CDR3 DNA reads TGTGCCAGCAGTTTAGCGGGACAGAACAATGAGCAGTTCTTC.

This chain connects TRBV11-2 to TRBJ2-6, with 8 bases aligning to TRBD1. Germline-derived CDR1 and CDR2 are SGHAT and FQNNGV. J lost 2 bases, V lost 8 bases, and 8 bases had no gene match. The CDR3 consists of 16 residues. CDR3 region: CASGPGGAAGANVLTF. The CDR3 bases are TGTGCCAGCGGGCCAGGGGGCGCCGCTGGGGCCAACGTCCTGACTTTC.

The chain has TRBV10-3 and TRBJ1-6, with 7 positions matching TRBD1. There are 15 residues in the CDR3. Germline V gene data show CDR1 as ENHRY and CDR2 as SYGVKD. Trimming took 4 bases from V and 7 from J; bases not matched to a gene: 7. The CDR3 sequence: CAISALGGGNSPLHF. DNA of the CDR3: TGTGCCATCAGTGCTTTAGGGGGCGGCAATTCACCCCTCCACTTT.

This clone came up once. V and J are TRBV19 and TRBJ1-2; D call uncertain. V was cut by 7 bases and J by 3 bases, with 15 bases left in between. Germline CDR1 and CDR2: LNHDA and SQIVND (reference sequence). The CDR3 totals 14 residues. CDR3: CASKEEPLYYGYTF. CDR3 in DNA: TGTGCCAGTAAGGAGGAACCGCTCTACTATGGCTACACCTTC.

V usage is TRBV28 and J usage is TRBJ2-4; D might be TRBD2 (5 bases). The CDR3 has 15 residues. Germline V lookup: CDR1 MDHEN, CDR2 SYDVKM. The V and J ends lost 5 bases and 1 base respectively, with 12 bases between them. This CDR3 reads CASSPGDKAKNIQYF. In nucleotides, the CDR3 is TGTGCCAGCAGTCCCGGGGATAAGGCCAAAAACATTCAGTACTTC.

The chain couples TRBV3-1 (or the pseudogene TRBV3-2) to TRBJ2-3, with D perhaps TRBD2 (6 bases). This CDR3 spans 15 amino acids. Per the germline V gene, CDR1 is LGHDT and CDR2 is YNNKEL (reference sequence). V dropped 0 bases and J dropped 1 base, with 8 bases sitting between them. The CDR3: CASSQDGGRTDTQYF. The CDR3 coding sequence is TGTGCCAGCAGCCAAGACGGAGGGCGCACAGATACGCAGTATTTT.

This rearrangement joins TRBV5-4 to TRBJ1-2; TRBD1 matches at 7 bases. The CDR3 spans 15 residues. V gave up 4 bases and J gave up 0 bases; unmatched junction bases: 6. Per germline, CDR1 SGHNT and CDR2 YYREEE (reference sequence). CDR3 sequence reads: CASSPGQPSNYGYTF. In DNA, the CDR3 is TGTGCCAGCAGCCCGGGACAGCCTTCTAACTATGGCTACACCTTC.

V gene TRBV2 combines with J gene TRBJ2-1; TRBD2 matches at 9 bases. V shed 7 bases, J shed 4 bases, and the junction held 8 bases outside the gene matches. The length of the CDR3 is 15 residues. Germline V gene data show CDR1 as SNHLY and CDR2 as FYNNEI. CDR3 coding DNA: TGTGCCAGCACCTTGGGGACTAGCCCTTACAATGAGCAGTTCTTC. Its protein product is CASTLGTSPYNEQFF.

This chain links TRBV5-1 with TRBJ2-2; no clear D. Germline CDR1 reads SGHRS; CDR2 reads YFSETQ. The CDR3 has 12 residues. The V end lost 3 bases, the J end lost 8 bases, and 8 bases lay between the germline ends. CDR3 in DNA: TGCGCCAGCAGCTCCCTAGTAGGGGAGCTGTTTTTT. As protein: CASSSLVGELFF.

The chain employs TRBV11-2 and TRBJ2-5; TRBD1 matches 7 bases. The junction had 2 bases not matched to a gene; V was cut back by 1 base and J by 0 bases. The length of the CDR3 is 15 residues. The V gene's germline CDR1 is SGHAT and CDR2 FQNNGV. The CDR3 bases are TGTGCCAGCAGCTTAGGGGACAGCAACCAAGAGACCCAGTACTTC. The encoded protein is CASSLGDSNQETQYF.

The rearrangement links TRBV6-5 to TRBJ2-3, with D uncertain. Between the trimmed V and J ends, which lost 3 bases and 8 bases, there was a span of 9 bases. From germline, CDR1 is MNHEY and CDR2 SVGAGI. The CDR3 contains 12 residues. Here the CDR3 DNA reads TGTGCCAGCAGTTATCGTACGGGTACGCAGTATTTT. Protein: CASSYRTGTQYF.

The genes are TRBV4-3 and TRBJ1-4, with D maybe TRBD1 (5 bases). Germline V gives CDR1 LGHNA, CDR2 YSLEER. V was shortened by 0 bases and J by 6 bases, with 14 bases between the two germline ends. CDR3 length equals 16 residues. The CDR3 sequence is CASSQDWGRRDEKLFF. The CDR3 DNA sequence: TGCGCCAGCAGCCAAGATTGGGGACGACGAGATGAAAAACTGTTTTTT.

V usage is TRBV2 and J usage is TRBJ1-4; D not certain. There are 15 residues in the CDR3. Trimming pared 7 bases from V and 0 bases from J, leaving 12 bases between. Germline-derived CDR1 and CDR2 are SNHLY and FYNNEI. DNA of the CDR3: TGTGCCAGCAAGACCTTCGGAGCAACTAATGAAAAACTGTTTTTT. It specifies CASKTFGATNEKLFF.

The rearrangement links TRBV3-1 (or the pseudogene TRBV3-2) to TRBJ1-4; perhaps TRBD1 as D (5 bases). Germline-derived CDR1 and CDR2 are LGHDT and YNNKEL (reference sequence). The CDR3 totals 15 residues. The V end was cut by 2 bases, the J end by 4 bases, with 11 bases between. CDR3 DNA sequence: TGTGCCAGCAGCCAAAGGGGCGAGGTTAATGAAAAACTGTTTTTT. Translation: CASSQRGEVNEKLFF.

This chain links TRBV6-1 with TRBJ2-2; perhaps TRBD1 as D (6 bases). Germline V CDR1 and CDR2: MNHNS, SASEGT. The V end lost 4 bases, the J end lost 4 bases, and 16 bases lay between the germline ends. The CDR3 consists of 16 residues. CDR3 nucleotide sequence: TGTGCCAGCAGTGCCATCAGGGGATTAGGCACCGGGGAGCTGTTTTTT. Translated, it gives CASSAIRGLGTGELFF.

V and J are TRBV7-9 and TRBJ1-1; no clear D. V was trimmed by 11 bases and J by 0 bases, leaving 22 bases between them. CDR1 is SEHNR and CDR2 is FQNEAQ in the germline V gene (reference sequence). The CDR3 sequence is 16 residues long. The CDR3, as DNA: TGTGCCGATTCTACAAGCGAGGCCCCTCTGAACACTGAAGCTTTCTTT. Translated: CADSTSEAPLNTEAFF.

The V gene is TRBV30, the J gene TRBJ2-7; D remains ambiguous. This CDR3 contains 12 residues. Per the germline V gene, CDR1 is GTSNPN and CDR2 is SVGIG (reference sequence). Deletions cut 0 bases from V and 5 bases from J, with 8 bases between. CDR3 sequence: CAWSVVGHEQYF. CDR3 DNA sequence: TGTGCCTGGAGTGTAGTGGGCCACGAGCAGTACTTC.

V is TRBV9 and J is TRBJ2-6; D remains ambiguous. This CDR3 is 14 amino acids long. Trimming shortened V by 3 bases and J by 4 bases, and 8 bases separated the two germline ends. Germline values: CDR1 SGDLS, CDR2 YYNGEE. The CDR3 DNA reads as TGTGCCAGCAGCGGGGGTTGGGGGGCCAACGTCCTGACTTTC. Residues: CASSGGWGANVLTF.

The chain has TRBV6-2 or TRBV6-3 and TRBJ2-3; D call uncertain. This CDR3 comprises 13 residues. Germline loops: CDR1 MNHEY, CDR2 SVGEGT. V was clipped by 2 bases and J by 5 bases, with 8 bases between them. CDR3 amino acids: CASSYKSEDTQYF. Here the CDR3 DNA reads TGTGCCAGCAGTTACAAATCCGAAGATACGCAGTATTTT.

This clone was seen a single time. The chain combines TRBV23-1 with TRBJ2-1; 8 bases line up with TRBD2. TRBV23-1 has ORF status, its function being uncertain. This CDR3 has 18 residues. After removal of 0 bases from V and 4 bases from J, the junction contained 11 bases not matched to a gene. The CDR3 sequence: CASSQSIGTKREYNEQFF. CDR3 DNA sequence: TGCGCCAGCAGTCAATCTATCGGGACTAAGCGGGAGTACAATGAGCAGTTCTTC.

J is TRBJ2-5 and V is TRBV4-1; D is uncertain. This CDR3 region has 13 residues. Per germline, CDR1 MGHRA and CDR2 YSYEKL. Trimming took off 8 bases at V and 4 bases at J, with 14 bases between the two ends. The CDR3 protein is CASSSSERETQYF. DNA for the CDR3: TGCGCCAGCTCGTCAAGCGAGCGAGAGACCCAGTACTTC.

This chain connects TRBV10-3 to TRBJ2-4; possibly TRBD1 for D (6 bases). V lost 8 bases and J 2 bases, leaving 13 bases between the germline ends. Per germline, CDR1 ENHRY and CDR2 SYGVKD. The CDR3 has 14 amino acids. The CDR3 bases are TGTGCCATCTCTCGGGACATCACCAAAAACATTCAGTACTTC. Amino acids: CAISRDITKNIQYF.

The V gene is TRBV30, the J gene TRBJ1-1; D perhaps matches TRBD1 (5 bases). The V end lost 5 bases, the J end lost 1 base, and 14 bases lay between the germline ends. The germline V gene encodes CDR1 GTSNPN and CDR2 SVGIG (reference sequence). The CDR3 runs to 14 residues. In nucleotides, the CDR3 is TGTGCCTGGCTTCCGGGACTTACGAACACTGAAGCTTTCTTT. Amino acids: CAWLPGLTNTEAFF. The whole variable domain, remainder taken from reference TRBV30 and TRBJ1-1, is SQTIHQWPATLVQPVGSPLSLECTVEGTSNPNLYWYRQAAGRGLQLLFYSVGIGQISSEVPQNLSASRPQDRQFILSSKKLLLSDSGFYLCAWLPGLTNTEAFFGQGTRLTVV.

The rearrangement links TRBV2 to TRBJ1-2; D uncertain. The CDR3 is 11 residues long. The germline V gene has CDR1 SNHLY and CDR2 FYNNEI. V lost 6 bases and J lost 10, with 12 bases in between. The CDR3, as DNA: TGTGCCAGCAGGGAAACAGTGCTCTACACCTTC. Its protein is CASRETVLYTF.